These T cell receptor beta chains were read from a single sample in a study of blood T cell repertoires in COVID-19. Clones were read by immunoSEQ multiplex PCR, and TCRdb kept only the in-frame ones, dropping some. Among about 300,000 clones listed, roughly nine tenths were seen once. The sample consisted of PBMCs or T cells enriched from blood (not recorded which). All receptors come from a man aged 55 to 69 who had recovered from COVID-19. Each CDR3 is given with its conserved first and last residue. The D gene is left open where the match is weak. Not every row has a clone size; where given, it reads once, few, many or a size class.

v_gene,d_gene,abundance,j_gene,CDR3nt,CDR3aa
TRBV12-2,.,.,TRBJ1-4,TGTGCAAGTCGCTCCCGCGAGCCTACCTCAACTAATGAAAAACTGTTTTTT,CASRSREPTSTNEKLFF
TRBV11-2,TRBD2,.,TRBJ2-3,TGTGCCAGCAGCCCCTGGACTAGCGGGACGGCAGATACGCAGTATTTT,CASSPWTSGTADTQYF
TRBV11-3,TRBD2,.,TRBJ2-7,TGTGCCAGCAGTGGTAGCGGGAGCGAGGGTCTTTCCTCCTACGAGCAGTACTTC,CASSGSGSEGLSSYEQYF
TRBV5-4,TRBD2,.,TRBJ2-7,TGTGCCAGCAGCTCAAACTCCGGGACTAGCGGCTACGAGCAGTACTTC,CASSSNSGTSGYEQYF
TRBV28,TRBD1,.,TRBJ1-2,TGTGCCAGCAGACGCTTCAGGGGGTCTGGCTACACCTTC,CASRRFRGSGYTF
TRBV28,TRBD1,.,TRBJ1-1,TGTGCCAGCATAGAGGGACGAACAGGGGGCACTGAAGCTTTCTTT,CASIEGRTGGTEAFF
TRBV7-2,.,.,TRBJ2-3,TGTGCCAGCAGCGTCTCTAGCACAGATACGCAGTATTTT,CASSVSSTDTQYF
TRBV7-9,TRBD2,once,TRBJ2-7,TGTGCCAGCAGCTGGGGGGGTAGCTCCTACGAGCAGTACTTC,CASSWGGSSYEQYF
TRBV28,TRBD2,.,TRBJ2-7,TGTGCCAGCAGTTTAGGGACTAGCGGGAGTTTCTACGAGCAGTACTTC,CASSLGTSGSFYEQYF
TRBV27,TRBD2,.,TRBJ2-1,TGTGCCAGCAGGCCCCAGGGACTAATCTCCTACAATGAGCAGTTCTTC,CASRPQGLISYNEQFF
TRBV7-9,TRBD1,.,TRBJ2-5,TGTGCCAGCAGCTGGGGGACAGGCGGTTTAGAGACCCAGTACTTC,CASSWGTGGLETQYF
TRBV4-3,.,.,TRBJ1-2,TGCGCCAGCAGCTCCAGGGGAGAGAACTATGGCTACACCTTC,CASSSRGENYGYTF
TRBV6-5,TRBD2,once,TRBJ2-1,TGTGCCAGCAGCAGAAGCGGGAGCTCCTACAATGAGCAGTTCTTC,CASSRSGSSYNEQFF
TRBV7-9,TRBD1,.,TRBJ2-3,TGTGCCAGCAGCTTCAAGGCGGGACAGGTTCGTGGGTGGACGCAGTATTTT,CASSFKAGQVRGWTQYF
TRBV19,.,once,TRBJ2-1,TGTGCCACCGGGAATCTTCAGGGGTATGAGCAGTTCTTC,CATGNLQGYEQFF
TRBV14,TRBD1,.,TRBJ1-1,TGTGCCAGCAGCCCCATCGGGACAGGGACGAACACTGAAGCTTTCTTT,CASSPIGTGTNTEAFF
TRBV6-5,TRBD2,.,TRBJ2-5,TGTGCCAGCAGTTCCCCTAGCGGGAGGGAAGAGACCCAGTACTTC,CASSSPSGREETQYF
TRBV30,.,.,TRBJ1-4,TGTGCCTGGATGGGGGCCTGGGATGCAACTAATGAAAAACTGTTTTTT,CAWMGAWDATNEKLFF
TRBV27,.,once,TRBJ1-1,TGTGCCAGCAGTTGGCGCAAGGAGGCTTTCTTT,CASSWRKEAFF
TRBV5-5,TRBD2,.,TRBJ2-1,TGTGCCAGCAGCTTCAGCTTATTGGGACTAGCTAAGGATGAGCAGTTCTTC,CASSFSLLGLAKDEQFF